The 31 T cell receptor beta chains below were found in one sample sequenced in a study of shared clonotypes between healthy human individuals (dated by TCRdb to about 2020). Libraries came from the immunoSEQ multiplex PCR assay. Not all clones reach the TCRdb copy of this immuneACCESS table, which keeps in-frame sequences only. Checked studies attribute under half of the gap to unresolved V genes and leave the rest unexplained. The sample table holds millions of clones, of which roughly 96% were seen once. The ten largest make up roughly 0.13% of the sample. Sequenced: naive CD4+ T cells sorted from blood. According to the study, the label for this sample's cell subset or site signals: CD45RA+ positively selected. All receptors come from a man between 18 and 29 years old in good health.

A single count supports this clone. At the DNA level, this CDR3 is encoded by other sequences in the same sample as well. The V and J genes are TRBV7-9 and TRBJ1-3; D is ambiguous. This CDR3 has 13 residues. CDR1 is SEHNR, CDR2 FQNEAQ, per germline (reference sequence). Trimming pared 6 bases from V and 4 bases from J, leaving 10 bases between. The chain's CDR3 is CASSLNSGNTIYF. CDR3 sequence (DNA): TGTGCCAGCAGTCTCAACTCGGGAAACACCATATATTTT.

The chain couples TRBV6-1 to TRBJ2-3; D is uncertain. From germline, CDR1 is MNHNS and CDR2 SASEGT. Trimming pared 7 bases from V and 3 bases from J, leaving 11 bases between. This CDR3 contains 13 residues. This CDR3 reads CASTRTTTDTQYF. CDR3 nucleotide sequence: TGTGCCAGCACCCGAACTACAACAGATACGCAGTATTTT.

This clone showed up just a few times. V is TRBV7-2 and J is TRBJ2-7, with D unresolved. Trimming removed 3 bases at V and 4 bases at J, with 10 bases between. The CDR3 spans 13 residues. Germline loops: CDR1 SGHTA, CDR2 FQGNSA. The CDR3 sequence is CASSFLVDYEQYF. The CDR3 DNA reads as TGTGCCAGCAGCTTTCTCGTAGATTACGAGCAGTACTTC.

The chain has TRBV7-9 and TRBJ1-4, with D possibly TRBD1 on 6 matching bases. Per germline, CDR1 SEHNR and CDR2 FQNEAQ (reference sequence). This CDR3 comprises 16 residues. V lost 5 bases and J lost 4, with 17 bases in between. The CDR3 DNA reads as TGTGCCAGCAGCGTTTCGGACAGCCTTTATAATGAAAAACTGTTTTTT. Its protein product is CASSVSDSLYNEKLFF. Filled out from reference TRBV7-9 and TRBJ1-4, the complete variable domain reads DTGVSQNPRHKITKRGQNVTFRCDPISEHNRLYWYRQTLGQGPEFLTYFQNEAQLEKSRLLSDRFSAERPKGSFSTLEIQRTEQGDSAMYLCASSVSDSLYNEKLFFGSGTQLSVL.

V usage is TRBV6-5 and J usage is TRBJ2-7; unclear D gene. The V and J ends lost 0 bases and 3 bases respectively, with 6 bases between them. Germline CDR1 and CDR2: MNHEY and SVGAGI. CDR3 length equals 13 residues. This chain's CDR3 is CASSYSALYEQYF. DNA for the CDR3: TGTGCCAGCAGTTACTCGGCGCTCTACGAGCAGTACTTC.

This clone was seen once. This chain uses TRBV6-6 with TRBJ1-5, with D hard to call. The V gene's germline CDR1 is MNHNY and CDR2 SVGAGI (reference sequence). Trimming shortened V by 5 bases and J by 4 bases, and 12 bases separated the two germline ends. The CDR3 totals 14 residues. CDR3 coding DNA: TGTGCCAGCAGTCGGGCGGGTTTTAATCAGCCCCAGCATTTT. This translates into CASSRAGFNQPQHF.

The rearrangement joins TRBV6-6 to TRBJ2-5, with 10 bases identical to TRBD2. CDR3 length: 16 residues. CDR1 MNHNY and CDR2 SVGAGI come from the germline V gene (reference sequence). Germline trimming cut 6 bases from V and 4 bases from J; bases unmatched to any gene: 11. The CDR3 loop is CASRTATLAGAETQYF. CDR3 DNA sequence: TGTGCCAGCAGAACCGCCACCCTAGCGGGGGCAGAGACCCAGTACTTC.

The genes are TRBV5-3 and TRBJ2-7, with D unclear. TRBV5-3 qualifies as an ORF whose function is uncertain. V gave up 4 bases and J gave up 0 bases, with 14 bases separating them. The CDR3 totals 15 residues. Here the CDR3 reads CARSQRTGSSYEQYF. In DNA, the CDR3 is TGTGCCAGAAGCCAGAGGACCGGAAGCTCCTACGAGCAGTACTTC.

The table lists this clone with a count of one. The V call is TRBV5-5, the J call TRBJ2-2; 9 bases agree with TRBD1. The V and J ends lost 4 bases and 5 bases, in that order; junction bases with no gene match: 9. The CDR3 sequence is 16 residues long. Germline CDR1 is SGHKS and CDR2 is YYEKEE (reference sequence). The CDR3 sequence is CASSQTRDRATGELFF. CDR3 nucleotide sequence: TGTGCCAGCAGCCAAACCCGGGACAGGGCTACCGGGGAGCTGTTTTTT.

The rearrangement links TRBV29-1 to TRBJ2-7, with D tentatively TRBD1 (5 bases). The CDR3 loop spans 15 amino acids. Germline-derived CDR1 and CDR2 are SQVTM and ANQGSEA. The V end lost 3 bases, the J end lost 0 bases, and 15 bases lay between the germline ends. The CDR3 DNA reads as TGCAGCGTTGATTTGGGTCAGGGCGTCTCCTACGAGCAGTACTTC. It yields the protein CSVDLGQGVSYEQYF.

The count of this clone is one. This sequence joins TRBV7-6 and TRBJ2-5; D gene uncertain. Trimming pared 1 base from V and 5 bases from J, leaving 11 bases between. The CDR3 is made up of 14 amino acids. Looked up from germline, CDR1 is SGHVS and CDR2 is FNYEAQ. The CDR3 region has the DNA TGTGCCAGCAGCTTAGGGGCCGGAAGGGAGACCCAGTACTTC. Translation gives CASSLGAGRETQYF.

This chain links TRBV18 with TRBJ2-7; D may be TRBD1 or TRBD2 (5 bases each). This CDR3 has 13 amino acids. V was trimmed by 6 bases and J by 7 bases, leaving 16 bases between them. The germline CDR1 and CDR2 sequences are KGHSH and LQKENI. DNA for the CDR3: TGTGCCAGCTCTCAAGGGGACGGACGGGAGCAGTACTTC. Translating gives CASSQGDGREQYF.

J is TRBJ1-1 and V is TRBV7-6; D is unclear. The CDR3 length is 13 residues. The germline CDR1 and CDR2 sequences are SGHVS and FNYEAQ. Trimming cost V 4 bases and J 1 base, with 7 bases left between them. In DNA, the CDR3 is TGTGCCAGCAGCTCCGGAGGGAACACTGAAGCTTTCTTT. It specifies CASSSGGNTEAFF.

The chain couples TRBV7-2 to TRBJ2-5; 12 bases match TRBD2. CDR1 and CDR2 from the germline V gene are SGHTA and FQGNSA. This CDR3 is built from 19 residues. Germline trimming cut 1 base from V and 4 bases from J; bases unmatched to any gene: 13. The CDR3 region has the DNA TGTGCCAGCAGCTTAGACTTGACTAGCGGGGGTCTACGAACAGAGACCCAGTACTTC. Its protein product is CASSLDLTSGGLRTETQYF.

CDR3 in DNA: TGTGCCAGCAGCGGCAGACAGGTCTATGGCTACACCTTC. The encoded protein is CASSGRQVYGYTF. V is TRBV7-2 and J is TRBJ1-2, with D possibly being TRBD1 (6 bases). Trimming left V 5 bases short and J 4 bases short, with 11 bases between. CDR1 is SGHTA and CDR2 is FQGNSA in the germline V gene. The length of the CDR3 is 13 residues.

V and J are TRBV6-1 and TRBJ1-6; unclear D gene. The CDR3 sequence is 13 residues long. The V gene lost 3 bases and the J gene lost 7 bases, with 7 bases spanning the gap. CDR1 and CDR2 (germline): MNHNS, SASEGT. CDR3 amino acids: CASSDLQNSPLHF. CDR3 coding DNA: TGTGCCAGCAGTGACCTACAGAATTCACCCCTCCACTTT.

This clone has a handful of counts. This same CDR3 is encoded by further DNA sequences in the sample. V gene TRBV30 combines with J gene TRBJ1-1; D call uncertain. CDR3 length: 11 amino acids. The V gene's germline CDR1 is GTSNPN and CDR2 SVGIG (reference sequence). Trimming cost V 4 bases and J 2 bases, with 5 bases left between them. The CDR3 region has the DNA TGTGCCTGGACGACAAACACTGAAGCTTTCTTT. This encodes CAWTTNTEAFF. The variable domain in full, with the rest retrieved from reference TRBV30 and TRBJ1-1, is SQTIHQWPATLVQPVGSPLSLECTVEGTSNPNLYWYRQAAGRGLQLLFYSVGIGQISSEVPQNLSASRPQDRQFILSSKKLLLSDSGFYLCAWTTNTEAFFGQGTRLTVV.

The rearrangement links TRBV11-3 to TRBJ2-7; D is undetermined. The CDR3 totals 14 residues. Between the trimmed V and J ends, which lost 4 bases and 0 bases, there was a span of 10 bases. Germline lookup yields CDR1 SGHNT and CDR2 YENEEA. In nucleotides, the CDR3 is TGTGCCAGCAGCTCCTCCGCCTACTCCTACGAGCAGTACTTC. It is translated as CASSSSAYSYEQYF.

This CDR3 reads CASSYEVEGREQFF. The CDR3 DNA reads TGTGCCAGCAGTTACGAGGTCGAAGGTCGGGAGCAGTTCTTC. The chain joins TRBV6-5 to TRBJ2-1, with D hard to call. Germline values: CDR1 MNHEY, CDR2 SVGAGI. This CDR3 is built from 14 residues. Trimming left V 2 bases short and J 10 bases short, with 15 bases between.

The CDR3 nucleotides are TGTGCCAGCAGCCGTACGGGGATTGAAGCTTTCTTT. Translating it yields CASSRTGIEAFF. The chain carries TRBV7-2 and TRBJ1-1, with D unresolved. This CDR3 comprises 12 residues. Trimming left V 5 bases short and J 7 bases short, with 11 bases between. Germline V gives CDR1 SGHTA, CDR2 FQGNSA.

Comments on this clone: Distinct nucleotide sequences in the sample also encode this CDR3. The chain is built from TRBV6-5 and TRBJ2-7; D may be TRBD1 (5 bases). Trimming removed 4 bases at V and 2 bases at J, with 9 bases between. CDR1 and CDR2 (germline): MNHEY, SVGAGI. The CDR3 is 13 residues long. CDR3 residues: CASSSTGPYEQYF. The CDR3 nucleotides read TGTGCCAGCAGTTCAACAGGCCCCTACGAGCAGTACTTC.

The chain is built from TRBV10-3 and TRBJ2-3; D is possibly TRBD1 (6 bases). The CDR3 runs 16 residues. V lost 2 bases and J lost 0, with 12 bases in between. Germline-derived CDR1 and CDR2 are ENHRY and SYGVKD. The CDR3 DNA reads TGTGCCATCAGTGAGAGACGTGGGACAAGCACAGATACGCAGTATTTT. Protein: CAISERRGTSTDTQYF.

The chain has TRBV11-2 and TRBJ2-7; D remains ambiguous. Germline V gene lookup returns CDR1 SGHAT and CDR2 FQNNGV. With 0 bases removed from V and 3 bases from J, the gap between germline ends came to 12 bases. The CDR3 loop spans 15 amino acids. The CDR3 sequence is CASSLDYGVGYEQYF. The CDR3 DNA is TGTGCCAGCAGCTTAGACTATGGGGTCGGCTACGAGCAGTACTTC.

The rearrangement uses TRBV4-1 and TRBJ1-5; no reliable D call. CDR3 length: 15 amino acids. V was trimmed by 0 bases and J by 6 bases, leaving 12 bases between them. Germline CDR1 is MGHRA and CDR2 is YSYEKL. CDR3 in DNA: TGCGCCAGCAGCCAAGAGAGGGTGTTGCCTCAGCCCCAGCATTTT. Protein sequence: CASSQERVLPQPQHF.

The J gene is TRBJ2-7, the V gene TRBV7-9, with a weak D call TRBD1 (8 bases). Germline CDR1 and CDR2: SEHNR and FQNEAQ (reference sequence). The CDR3 totals 16 residues. Deletions cut 5 bases from V and 6 bases from J, with 23 bases between. The CDR3 DNA reads TGTGCCAGCAGCCCCAGCGGGACAGGTGGGCTTGGCGAGCAGTACTTC. Encoded protein: CASSPSGTGGLGEQYF.

This chain connects TRBV4-1 to TRBJ1-4, with D tentatively TRBD1 (5 bases). Germline V gene sequence: CDR1 MGHRA, CDR2 YSYEKL. The CDR3 is made up of 14 amino acids. V was shortened by 2 bases and J by 5 bases, with 9 bases between the two germline ends. CDR3 nucleotide sequence: TGCGCCAGCAGCCAACGACAGATAAATGAAAAACTGTTTTTT. Encoded protein: CASSQRQINEKLFF.

V gene TRBV7-3 combines with J gene TRBJ2-2; 11 bases map to TRBD1. V dropped 6 bases and J dropped 4; count of bases not matched to a gene: 4. Germline CDR1 and CDR2: SGHTA and FQGTGA. This CDR3 region has 15 residues. CDR3 bases: TGTGCCAGCAGGATGGGGACAGGGGGCACCGGGGAGCTGTTTTTT. As protein: CASRMGTGGTGELFF.

This chain uses TRBV2 with TRBJ2-3; D is uncertain. The V and J ends lost 3 bases and 2 bases respectively, with 9 bases between them. This CDR3 is 14 amino acids long. Germline CDR1 SNHLY, CDR2 FYNNEI. CDR3: CASSESSATDTQYF. For the CDR3, the DNA is TGTGCCAGCAGTGAGAGCTCCGCCACAGATACGCAGTATTTT.

The rearrangement joins TRBV9 to TRBJ2-5; no definite D call. V lost 3 bases to trimming and J lost 2 bases, with 11 bases between them. The germline V gene has CDR1 SGDLS and CDR2 YYNGEE. The length of the CDR3 is 14 residues. In nucleotides, the CDR3 is TGTGCCAGCAGCGCCTCGGCTTTTCAAGAGACCCAGTACTTC. It translates to CASSASAFQETQYF.

The chain couples TRBV5-1 to TRBJ1-3; 7 bases are a match to TRBD1. CDR3 length equals 15 residues. Looked up from germline, CDR1 is SGHRS and CDR2 is YFSETQ. The V and J ends lost 4 bases and 3 bases, in that order; junction bases with no gene match: 7. CDR3 coding DNA: TGCGCCAGCAGCACGCGACAGGGAGATGGAAACACCATATATTTT. The encoded protein is CASSTRQGDGNTIYF.

V is TRBV30 and J is TRBJ2-2; 11 positions agree with TRBD2. CDR1 is GTSNPN, CDR2 SVGIG, per germline (reference sequence). The V segment lost 6 bases and the J segment 1 base; nucleotides outside the gene matches: 4. This CDR3 is built from 15 residues. The CDR3 DNA is TGTGCCTGTCGGGGGACTAGCGGGAACACCGGGGAGCTGTTTTTT. Its translation: CACRGTSGNTGELFF.